The clone carrying this T cell receptor (beta chain) was recorded once. Its antigen is still unknown. This sample is drawn from a study of cytomegalovirus exposure and HLA in healthy donors. Overall study: T cells numbering about 179 million yielded 117 million unique TCR beta sequences in an earlier analysis.

The CDR3 length is 15 residues. The V and J ends lost 3 bases and 0 bases respectively, with 9 bases between them. Germline V gives CDR1 KGHSH, CDR2 LQKENI. Researchers ran the PCR with 60 Vbeta and 13 Jbeta primers. The table came from immunoSEQ multiplex PCR; TCRdb's copy has only in-frame clones and leaves some out. The sample lists approximately 150,000 clones, approximately 81% seen once, with less than 3% in the top ten. Study results and caveats: As was reported, the classifier diagnosed cytomegalovirus status with high specificity and sensitivity. Investigators reported approximately 150 TCR beta chains as tied to cytomegalovirus.

This clonotype was sampled from a female donor in good health and CMV-seronegative. The sequencing input was PBMCs. The chain is built from TRBV18 and TRBJ1-3, with D maybe TRBD1 (5 bases). The CDR3 protein is CASSPDSLSGNTIYF. The CDR3 DNA reads as TGTGCCAGCTCACCCGACAGCCTCTCTGGAAACACCATATATTTT.